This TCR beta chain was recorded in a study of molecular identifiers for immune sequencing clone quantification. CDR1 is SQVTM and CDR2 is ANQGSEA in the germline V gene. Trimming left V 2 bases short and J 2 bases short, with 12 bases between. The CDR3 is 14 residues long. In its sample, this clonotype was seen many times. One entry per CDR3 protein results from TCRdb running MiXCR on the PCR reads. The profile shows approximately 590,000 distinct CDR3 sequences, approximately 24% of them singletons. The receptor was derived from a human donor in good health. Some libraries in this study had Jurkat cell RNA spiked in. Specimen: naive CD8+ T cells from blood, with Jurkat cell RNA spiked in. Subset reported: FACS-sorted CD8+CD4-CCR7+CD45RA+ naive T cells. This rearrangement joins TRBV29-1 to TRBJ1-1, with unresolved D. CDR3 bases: TGCAGCGTTGAACCCGGGTTAATAAACACTGAAGCTTTCTTT. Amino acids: CSVEPGLINTEAFF.